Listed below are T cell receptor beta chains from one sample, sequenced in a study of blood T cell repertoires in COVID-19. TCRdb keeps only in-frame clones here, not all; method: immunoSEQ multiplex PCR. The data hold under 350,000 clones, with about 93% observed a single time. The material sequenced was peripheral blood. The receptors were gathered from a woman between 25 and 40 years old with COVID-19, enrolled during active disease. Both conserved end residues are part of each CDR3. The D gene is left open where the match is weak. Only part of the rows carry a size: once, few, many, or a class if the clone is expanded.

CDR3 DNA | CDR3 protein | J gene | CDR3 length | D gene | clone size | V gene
TGTGCCAGCAGCGTGGGGGGTGAGGGATACGAGCAGTACTTC | CASSVGGEGYEQYF | TRBJ2-7 | 14 | - | - | TRBV9
TGTGCCAGCAGCTACACTAGCGGGAGGCTCTACGAGCAGTACTTC | CASSYTSGRLYEQYF | TRBJ2-7 | 15 | TRBD2 | - | TRBV5-6
TGTGCCAGCTCACCACCTGAACGACTATGGAATGAGCAGTTCTTC | CASSPPERLWNEQFF | TRBJ2-1 | 15 | - | few | TRBV18
TGTGCCAGCAAAGTACTTGGGGCCAACGTCCTGACTTTC | CASKVLGANVLTF | TRBJ2-6 | 13 | - | - | TRBV27
TGCGCCAGCAGCCAAGAACTGAGGAGCTCCTACAATGAGCAGTTCTTC | CASSQELRSSYNEQFF | TRBJ2-1 | 16 | - | once | TRBV4-3
TGTGCCAGCAGCCAAATCGGGGGACAAGCTTTCTTT | CASSQIGGQAFF | TRBJ1-1 | 12 | - | few | TRBV12-3/TRBV12-4
TGTGCCAGCCCCCCGGGAGCCTCCTATGGCTACACCTTC | CASPPGASYGYTF | TRBJ1-2 | 13 | - | - | TRBV6-4
TGTGCCAGCAGCGGGACCGGGGGTCGCGCCACAGATACGCAGTATTTT | CASSGTGGRATDTQYF | TRBJ2-3 | 16 | - | - | TRBV5-4
TGTGCCAGCAGTGGATCGACAGGGCGGCTCACTGAAGCTTTCTTT | CASSGSTGRLTEAFF | TRBJ1-1 | 15 | TRBD1 | - | TRBV27
TGCAGTGCTAGAGTAAGGGGGGAAGCTTTCTTT | CSARVRGEAFF | TRBJ1-1 | 11 | - | - | TRBV20-1
TGTGCCAGCAGCTTTAGTAGCGGGAGACGAGGCACAGATACGCAGTATTTT | CASSFSSGRRGTDTQYF | TRBJ2-3 | 17 | TRBD2 | - | TRBV13
TGTGCCAGCTCACCGATACAGGGGCCCGCGGCGACTAACTATGGCTACACCTTC | CASSPIQGPAATNYGYTF | TRBJ1-2 | 18 | TRBD1 | once | TRBV18
TGTGCCAGCAGCGGGAGGGCTAGCGGGAGTAATGAGCAGTTCTTC | CASSGRASGSNEQFF | TRBJ2-1 | 15 | TRBD2 | - | TRBV7-2
TGTGCCAGCAGCCCGGGACTAGCGGGAGGGGCCAATGAGCAGTTCTTC | CASSPGLAGGANEQFF | TRBJ2-1 | 16 | TRBD2 | - | TRBV28
TGCAGCGGACAGACGGCCAGGTTGCATGAGCAGTTCTTC | CSGQTARLHEQFF | TRBJ2-1 | 13 | - | - | TRBV29-1
TGCGCCGGCGCCCGGGGAATCCAAGAGACCCAGTACTTC | CAGARGIQETQYF | TRBJ2-5 | 13 | - | - | TRBV5-1
TGTGCCAGCAGCAAGCGACAGGAAAGCTCCTACGAGCAGTACTTC | CASSKRQESSYEQYF | TRBJ2-7 | 15 | - | - | TRBV11-2
TGTGCCAGCAGCTTAGTGGGACTAGCGGAAATCGAGCAGTTCTTC | CASSLVGLAEIEQFF | TRBJ2-1 | 15 | TRBD2 | once | TRBV11-2
TGTGCCAGCAGCAACCCGAGGGAGAACACCGGGGAGCTGTTTTTT | CASSNPRENTGELFF | TRBJ2-2 | 15 | - | - | TRBV14
TGTGCCAGCAGCGCGTCAACAGGGTCTAACAAAAACATTCAGTACTTC | CASSASTGSNKNIQYF | TRBJ2-4 | 16 | - | - | TRBV9
TGTGCCAGCAGCCCTCGTATGACCGCGGGAGGAGACGAGCAGTACTTC | CASSPRMTAGGDEQYF | TRBJ2-7 | 16 | TRBD2 | - | TRBV9
TGCAGCGTTGGGAGCGGAGAGACCTACAATGAGCAGTTCTTC | CSVGSGETYNEQFF | TRBJ2-1 | 14 | - | - | TRBV29-1
TGTGCCAGCTCTCGGACAGGTACCTACAATCAGCCCCAGCATTTT | CASSRTGTYNQPQHF | TRBJ1-5 | 15 | TRBD1 | - | TRBV18
TGTGCCAGCGGGACAGAAATCTACGAGCAGTACTTC | CASGTEIYEQYF | TRBJ2-7 | 12 | TRBD1 | - | TRBV6-5
TGTGCCAGCAGGCTGGGGGGGGGCAGGGCTGAAGCTTTCTTT | CASRLGGGRAEAFF | TRBJ1-1 | 14 | - | once | TRBV27
TGTGCCAGCAAGATAGGGACAGGGGCGACTGAAGCTTTCTTT | CASKIGTGATEAFF | TRBJ1-1 | 14 | TRBD1 | - | TRBV5-6
TGTGCCAGCTCACCCACAGGGGGCGGGTACGAGCAGTACTTC | CASSPTGGGYEQYF | TRBJ2-7 | 14 | TRBD1 | - | TRBV18
TGTGCCAGCAGCCGCTCGGGGGGCGGGGACACTGAAGCTTTCTTT | CASSRSGGGDTEAFF | TRBJ1-1 | 15 | - | - | TRBV7-9
TGTGCCAGTAGCGTCGACAAGAACACTGAAGCTTTCTTT | CASSVDKNTEAFF | TRBJ1-1 | 13 | - | - | TRBV19
TGTGCCAGCAGCTCGGGACAGCTCTACGAGCAGTACTTC | CASSSGQLYEQYF | TRBJ2-7 | 13 | TRBD1 | - | TRBV7-8
TGTGCCAGCAGTCCCCGGGGGGGCTGGACTGGAAACACCATATATTTT | CASSPRGGWTGNTIYF | TRBJ1-3 | 16 | - | - | TRBV7-9
TGCGCCAGCCGTCCCAATGAGCAGTTCTTC | CASRPNEQFF | TRBJ2-1 | 10 | - | - | TRBV10-1
TGTGCCAGCAGCCCAGGGACTAGCAGAAACTCCTACGAGCAGTACTTC | CASSPGTSRNSYEQYF | TRBJ2-7 | 16 | TRBD2 | - | TRBV4-2
TGTGCCAGCAGCCTTCGGAGGGAGCAGTACTTC | CASSLRREQYF | TRBJ2-7 | 11 | - | - | TRBV14
TGCAGTGCACAGGAGTCCTACGAGCAGTACTTC | CSAQESYEQYF | TRBJ2-7 | 11 | - | - | TRBV20-1
TGTGCCAGCAGCACGACCGGGACAGCCAATTCACCCCTCCACTTT | CASSTTGTANSPLHF | TRBJ1-6 | 15 | TRBD1 | - | TRBV11-2
TGTGCCACCAGTGATAGAGCGGGAGCAATATACAATGAGCAGTTCTTC | CATSDRAGAIYNEQFF | TRBJ2-1 | 16 | TRBD2 | - | TRBV24-1
TGTGCCAGCTCACCGACAGGGGCCAACTACGAGCAGTACTTC | CASSPTGANYEQYF | TRBJ2-7 | 14 | TRBD1 | - | TRBV18
TGCGCCAGCAGCCAATCCCTCGAGACCCAGTACTTC | CASSQSLETQYF | TRBJ2-5 | 12 | - | - | TRBV4-1
TGCAGCGTTGGAGGAACTGAAGCTTTCTTT | CSVGGTEAFF | TRBJ1-1 | 10 | - | - | TRBV29-1
TGTGCCACCAGTGACCCAGGACAGGGTTTGTACTTC | CATSDPGQGLYF | TRBJ2-7 | 12 | TRBD1 | - | TRBV24-1
TGTGCCAGCAGGGAGGGGAATGAGCAGTTCTTC | CASREGNEQFF | TRBJ2-1 | 11 | - | - | TRBV6-4
TGTGCCAGTAGTATGACTAGCGGGAGCCCAGATACGCAGTATTTT | CASSMTSGSPDTQYF | TRBJ2-3 | 15 | TRBD2 | - | TRBV19
TGTGCCTGGAGTGAGGCGGGCGGTTCACCCCTCCACTTT | CAWSEAGGSPLHF | TRBJ1-6 | 13 | - | - | TRBV30
TGTGCCACCTCGGGACTAGCGGGAGCTGGCGAGCAGTACTTC | CATSGLAGAGEQYF | TRBJ2-7 | 14 | TRBD2 | - | TRBV10-3
TGTGCCTGGAGTAGCGGGAGTTCCTACAATGAGCAGTTCTTC | CAWSSGSSYNEQFF | TRBJ2-1 | 14 | TRBD2 | - | TRBV30
TGTGCCAGCAGTGGACCATTGGAGGATCAGCCCCAGCATTTT | CASSGPLEDQPQHF | TRBJ1-5 | 14 | - | - | TRBV3-1/TRBV3-2